The 17 T cell receptor beta chains reported below all come from one sample, sequenced in a study of T cells after somatic rescue of genetic block. The repertoire was sequenced with immunoSEQ multiplex PCR; TCRdb's copy has only in-frame clones and lacks some. Here the sample spans roughly 65,000 clones, less than 95% being singletons. The sample was peripheral blood mononuclear cells (PBMCs). The source of these receptors is a man between 40 and 49 years old.

V is TRBV6-6 and J is TRBJ2-1, with D uncertain. The length of the CDR3 is 11 residues. Germline V gene lookup returns CDR1 MNHNY and CDR2 SVGAGI (reference sequence). Trimming left V 6 bases short and J 4 bases short, with 4 bases between. CDR3: CASRNYNEQFF. CDR3 nucleotide sequence: TGTGCCAGCAGAAATTACAATGAGCAGTTCTTC.

This clone was recorded only once. The gene calls are TRBV6-5 and TRBJ1-6; 7 bases agree with TRBD1. The CDR3 spans 14 residues. Germline V lookup: CDR1 MNHEY, CDR2 SVGAGI. V was clipped by 4 bases and J by 10 bases; unmatched bases: 7. CDR3 in DNA: TGTGCCAGCAGTTCATACAGGGGACGCTCACCCCTCCACTTT. This sequence encodes CASSSYRGRSPLHF.

The chain links TRBV7-9 to TRBJ1-1; D not certain. The CDR3 is 11 amino acids. Between the trimmed V and J ends, which lost 4 bases and 10 bases, there was a span of 10 bases. The germline V gene encodes CDR1 SEHNR and CDR2 FQNEAQ (reference sequence). CDR3 DNA sequence: TGTGCCAGCAGCTCCGGCCCCGGAGCTTTCTTT. This encodes CASSSGPGAFF. Full variable domain (missing parts from reference TRBV7-9 and TRBJ1-1): DTGVSQNPRHKITKRGQNVTFRCDPISEHNRLYWYRQTLGQGPEFLTYFQNEAQLEKSRLLSDRFSAERPKGSFSTLEIQRTEQGDSAMYLCASSSGPGAFFGQGTRLTVV.

This clone was detected once. The rearrangement joins TRBV6-1 to TRBJ2-1; D is undetermined. The CDR3 runs to 13 residues. Trimming removed 5 bases at V and 9 bases at J, with 14 bases between. Germline V lookup: CDR1 MNHNS, CDR2 SASEGT. This CDR3 reads CASSWADLGEQFF. CDR3 in DNA: TGTGCCAGCAGTTGGGCCGACCTTGGTGAGCAGTTCTTC.

The chain recombines TRBV15 with TRBJ2-1, with TRBD2 matching 7 bases. Germline trimming cut 1 base from V and 5 bases from J; bases unmatched to any gene: 5. The CDR3 is 15 residues long. Germline lookup yields CDR1 LNHNV and CDR2 YYDKDF (reference sequence). CDR3 DNA: TGTGCCACCAGCAGAGGCGGCGGGAGAAACAATGAGCAGTTCTTC. As protein: CATSRGGGRNNEQFF. The full variable domain, its missing parts supplied by reference TRBV15 and TRBJ2-1, is DAMVIQNPRYQVTQFGKPVTLSCSQTLNHNVMYWYQQKSSQAPKLLFHYYDKDFNNEADTPDNFQSRRPNTSFCFLDIRSPGLGDTAMYLCATSRGGGRNNEQFFGPGTRLTVL.

This rearrangement joins TRBV5-1 to TRBJ2-1, with 7 nucleotides matching TRBD2. Germline V lookup: CDR1 SGHRS, CDR2 YFSETQ. V gave up 4 bases and J gave up 10 bases; unmatched junction bases: 11. This CDR3 spans 14 amino acids. In DNA form, the CDR3 reads TGCGCCAGCAGCGCTGGGAGCGGGGTGGGAGAGCAGTTCTTC. Protein product: CASSAGSGVGEQFF. The full variable domain, rest sourced from reference TRBV5-1 and TRBJ2-1, is KAGVTQTPRYLIKTRGQQVTLSCSPISGHRSVSWYQQTPGQGLQFLFEYFSETQRNKGNFPGRFSGRQFSNSRSEMNVSTLELGDSALYLCASSAGSGVGEQFFGPGTRLTVL.

Notes on this clone: An end of the junction does not agree with germline; a read error may underlie this. The chain uses TRBV11-2 and TRBJ2-7; no clear D. The CDR3 length is 12 residues. The V gene's germline CDR1 is SGHAT and CDR2 FQNNGV. The CDR3 loop reads CASSFPSHLPDF. The CDR3 DNA reads TGTGCCAGCAGCTTCCCGTCCCACCTTCCGGACTTC.

The chain is built from TRBV6-1 and TRBJ2-3; perhaps D is TRBD1 or TRBD2 (5 bases each). The CDR3 is 15 amino acids. Germline lookup yields CDR1 MNHNS and CDR2 SASEGT. Trimming cost V 9 bases and J 7 bases, with 23 bases left between them. Here the CDR3 reads CARPEGTDTTNTQYF. In nucleotides, the CDR3 is TGTGCCAGGCCCGAAGGGACCGATACCACGAATACGCAGTATTTT.

The genes are TRBV7-2 and TRBJ2-7; D gene uncertain. Looked up from germline, CDR1 is SGHTA and CDR2 is FQGNSA. Trimming took off 1 base at V and 4 bases at J, with 8 bases between the two ends. The CDR3 is made up of 13 amino acids. The CDR3 is CASSLGAGYEQYF. The CDR3 DNA follows: TGTGCCAGCAGCTTAGGAGCCGGATACGAGCAGTACTTC.

The CDR3 is CASSPFGTSGSLDTQYF. The CDR3 nucleotides read TGTGCCAGCAGCCCTTTCGGGACTAGCGGAAGTCTGGATACGCAGTATTTT. This chain links TRBV9 with TRBJ2-3; TRBD2 matches 11 bases. This CDR3 comprises 17 residues. Germline-derived CDR1 and CDR2 are SGDLS and YYNGEE. V gave up 4 bases and J gave up 6 bases; unmatched junction bases: 13.

The rearrangement joins TRBV14 to TRBJ2-1; D not certain. This CDR3 spans 15 amino acids. Germline-derived CDR1 and CDR2 are SGHDN and FVKESK. Trimming took off 3 bases at V and 6 bases at J, with 15 bases between the two ends. The CDR3 region is CASSQSPPGVNEQFF. DNA of the CDR3: TGTGCCAGCAGCCAGTCCCCCCCGGGTGTCAATGAGCAGTTCTTC.

The chain employs TRBV19 and TRBJ2-3; TRBD1 agrees at 9 bases. Trimming at V came to 6 bases and at J to 2 bases, leaving 9 bases not matched to a gene. In germline, CDR1 is LNHDA, CDR2 SQIVND (reference sequence). The length of the CDR3 is 16 residues. Here the CDR3 DNA reads TGTGCCAGTAGAACAGGGGGCGTCTCCCCCACAGATACGCAGTATTTT. Its protein product is CASRTGGVSPTDTQYF.

The rearrangement joins TRBV2 to TRBJ1-2, with 8 nucleotides matching TRBD1. J was trimmed by 4 bases and V by 6 bases; bases with no gene match: 10. CDR1 and CDR2 (germline): SNHLY, FYNNEI. The CDR3 is made up of 15 amino acids. The CDR3 nucleotides are TGTGCCAGCAGAGGACAGGGTGGGATCGGCTATGGCTACACCTTC. Its translation: CASRGQGGIGYGYTF.

V is TRBV6-5 and J is TRBJ1-1; a possible D gene is TRBD1 (6 bases). There are 15 residues in the CDR3. Germline assignment: CDR1 MNHEY and CDR2 SVGAGI. V gave up 6 bases and J gave up 1 base, with 15 bases separating them. The CDR3 sequence: CASSLTGGGNTEAFF. In DNA form, the CDR3 reads TGTGCCAGCAGCCTTACGGGGGGCGGGAACACTGAAGCTTTCTTT.

The chain joins TRBV19 to TRBJ2-3, with D tentatively TRBD1 (5 bases). The CDR3 runs to 15 residues. In germline, CDR1 is LNHDA, CDR2 SQIVND (reference sequence). Deletions cut 6 bases from V and 6 bases from J, with 19 bases between. This CDR3 is CASSLLAGATDTQYF. The CDR3 DNA reads as TGTGCCAGTAGCCTCCTGGCTGGGGCTACTGATACGCAGTATTTT.

The chain links TRBV6-4 to TRBJ2-1; D remains unclear. Germline CDR1 reads MRHNA; CDR2 reads SNTAGT. This CDR3 comprises 14 residues. The V gene lost 3 bases and the J gene lost 8 bases, with 14 bases spanning the gap. The DNA for the CDR3 is TGTGCCAGCAGTGAAGGGCTGGATGATGATGAGCAGTTCTTC. Protein sequence: CASSEGLDDDEQFF.

J is TRBJ2-7 and V is TRBV9; 8 nucleotides agree with TRBD1. The CDR3 is made up of 15 amino acids. The V gene end was trimmed by 2 bases and the J gene end by 2 bases; junction bases not matched to a gene: 6. Germline lookup yields CDR1 SGDLS and CDR2 YYNGEE. The CDR3 loop is CASSVETGATYEQYF. CDR3 in DNA: TGTGCCAGCAGCGTGGAGACAGGGGCCACCTACGAGCAGTACTTC. Combining the CDR3 with reference TRBV9 and TRBJ2-7 gives the whole variable domain DSGVTQTPKHLITATGQRVTLRCSPRSGDLSVYWYQQSLDQGLQFLIQYYNGEERAKGNILERFSAQQFPDLHSELNLSSLELGDSALYFCASSVETGATYEQYFGPGTRLTVT.